What follows are 24 T cell receptor beta chains derived from one specimen sequenced in a study of CD8 T cells in Susac syndrome. RNA totalling about 0.5 to 1 ug underwent reverse transcription with random hexamers. TCRdb reprocessed the immunoSEQ multiplex PCR reads with MiXCR, giving one entry per CDR3 protein. The table lists 150,000 to 200,000 distinct CDR3 sequences, around 93% of them singletons. Sequenced: CD4+ T cells from PBMCs. The receptors were sampled from a human donor in good health.

The DNA for the CDR3 is TGTGCCAGCAGCCTGAAGGGCCGCGGGGGCAGCACAGATACGCAGTATTTT. Translating it yields CASSLKGRGGSTDTQYF. V and J are TRBV7-3 and TRBJ2-3, with D perhaps TRBD2 (7 bases). This CDR3 region has 17 residues. V lost 5 bases, J lost 0 bases, and 18 bases lay in between. Germline-derived CDR1 and CDR2 are SGHTA and FQGTGA. Combining the CDR3 with reference TRBV7-3 and TRBJ2-3 gives the whole variable domain GAGVSQTPSNKVTEKGKYVELRCDPISGHTALYWYRQSLGQGPEFLIYFQGTGAADDSGLPNDRFFAVRPEGSVSTLKIQRTERGDSAVYLCASSLKGRGGSTDTQYFGPGTRLTVL.

This chain uses TRBV20-1 with TRBJ2-5, with D possibly being TRBD1 (5 bases). The CDR3 contains 14 residues. Germline loops: CDR1 DFQATT, CDR2 SNEGSKA (reference sequence). Between the trimmed V and J ends, which lost 0 bases and 4 bases, there was a span of 12 bases. CDR3 loop: CSARDRQGGETQYF. The DNA of the CDR3 is TGCAGTGCTAGAGATAGGCAGGGTGGAGAGACCCAGTACTTC.

The V gene is TRBV29-1, the J gene TRBJ1-2, with unresolved D. The V and J ends lost 6 bases and 0 bases respectively, with 17 bases between them. The CDR3 consists of 15 residues. CDR1 SQVTM and CDR2 ANQGSEA come from the germline V gene. The CDR3 reads CSVTGSADANYGYTF. CDR3 nucleotide sequence: TGCAGCGTGACGGGTTCGGCGGACGCTAACTATGGCTACACCTTC.

The V and J genes are TRBV7-2 and TRBJ2-3, with 12 bases that match TRBD2. Trimming removed 5 bases from V and 6 bases from J; junction bases left unmatched: 12. Germline loops: CDR1 SGHTA, CDR2 FQGNSA. CDR3 size: 17 residues. The CDR3 sequence is CASSPRRRTSGADTQYF. The CDR3 DNA is TGTGCCAGCAGCCCACGACGCCGGACTAGCGGGGCGGATACGCAGTATTTT.

This chain uses TRBV20-1 with TRBJ2-1; D might be TRBD2 (5 bases). The CDR3 is made up of 14 amino acids. The V gene's germline CDR1 is DFQATT and CDR2 SNEGSKA (reference sequence). V lost 2 bases to trimming and J lost 4 bases, with 12 bases between them. The CDR3 DNA reads as TGCAGTGCTAGAATGGCGGAGGAATACAATGAGCAGTTCTTC. This codes for CSARMAEEYNEQFF.

This sequence joins TRBV15 and TRBJ1-5; D remains ambiguous. The CDR3 sequence is 13 residues long. V was shortened by 0 bases and J by 4 bases, with 4 bases between the two germline ends. The germline CDR1 and CDR2 sequences are LNHNV and YYDKDF (reference sequence). The CDR3 sequence: CATSRDRNQPQHF. CDR3 nucleotide sequence: TGTGCCACCAGCAGAGACAGAAATCAGCCCCAGCATTTT.

The J gene is TRBJ2-5, the V gene TRBV18; D might be TRBD2 (6 bases). The CDR3 has 15 residues. V lost 3 bases to trimming and J lost 5 bases, with 16 bases between them. The germline V gene encodes CDR1 KGHSH and CDR2 LQKENI. CDR3 in DNA: TGTGCCAGCTCACCCCGGGACTCTGCGGGGGAGACCCAGTACTTC. Amino acids: CASSPRDSAGETQYF.

The J gene is TRBJ1-5, the V gene TRBV7-3; TRBD1 matches at 7 bases. Germline loops: CDR1 SGHTA, CDR2 FQGTGA. The CDR3 extends over 14 amino acids. V dropped 9 bases and J dropped 1; count of bases not matched to a gene: 6. The CDR3 here is CASWDSLSNQPQHF. The CDR3 coding sequence is TGTGCCAGTTGGGACAGCTTAAGCAATCAGCCCCAGCATTTT.

The CDR3 region is CSARVGGEADTQYF. Written as DNA, the CDR3 is TGCAGTGCTAGAGTGGGCGGGGAAGCAGATACGCAGTATTTT. The V call is TRBV20-1, the J call TRBJ2-3, with TRBD2 as a possible D gene (6 bases). This CDR3 is built from 14 residues. The germline CDR1 and CDR2 sequences are DFQATT and SNEGSKA (reference sequence). V shed 1 base and J shed 4 bases, with 12 bases lying between them.

The chain carries TRBV12-3 or TRBV12-4 and TRBJ1-1; TRBD1 agrees at 7 bases. CDR3 length: 15 residues. Losses at the gene ends were 3 bases for V and 5 bases for J; bases not matched to a gene: 9. CDR3 DNA sequence: TGTGCCAGCAGTTTCTATGGCGACAGGGAGACTGAAGCTTTCTTT. Translated, it gives CASSFYGDRETEAFF.

The chain joins TRBV2 to TRBJ2-7; TRBD2 is a possible D gene (6 bases). V was clipped by 5 bases and J by 3 bases, with 14 bases between them. CDR3 length equals 14 residues. The germline V gene has CDR1 SNHLY and CDR2 FYNNEI. Here the CDR3 reads CASSFGSGGYEQYF. CDR3 coding DNA: TGTGCCAGCAGTTTCGGGAGTGGGGGCTACGAGCAGTACTTC.

The rearrangement links TRBV19 to TRBJ2-2; no clear D. Trimming pared 5 bases from V and 6 bases from J, leaving 7 bases between. The CDR3 is 12 amino acids. CDR1 and CDR2 from the germline V gene are LNHDA and SQIVND (reference sequence). The CDR3 DNA reads as TGTGCCAGTAGTCGCAGACCCGGGGAGCTGTTTTTT. This gives the protein CASSRRPGELFF.

The chain uses TRBV6-6 and TRBJ2-3, with a possible D match to TRBD2 (5 bases). Trimming stripped 10 bases from V and 2 bases from J, with 13 bases between. CDR3 length: 13 residues. The germline CDR1 and CDR2 sequences are MNHNY and SVGAGI (reference sequence). The CDR3 DNA sequence: TGTGCCATCGCCAAGCGGATCACAGATACGCAGTATTTT. Protein sequence: CAIAKRITDTQYF.

The genes are TRBV15 and TRBJ2-3, with 9 bases that match TRBD1. The V gene's germline CDR1 is LNHNV and CDR2 YYDKDF (reference sequence). V lost 4 bases to trimming and J lost 4 bases; unmatched junction nucleotides: 3. This CDR3 spans 14 amino acids. In DNA form, the CDR3 reads TGTGCCACCAGCATTAGACAGGGGGCAGATACGCAGTATTTT. This sequence encodes CATSIRQGADTQYF.

This chain connects TRBV21-1 to TRBJ2-6; TRBD1 reflects the table's D call only, with no check against the DNA. TRBV21-1 is a pseudogene segment. This CDR3 is built from 17 residues. CDR3 DNA: TGTGCCAGCAAGGTAGACAGAGAATCTTCTGGGGCCAACGTCCTGACTTTC. Its translation: CASKVDRESSGANVLTF.

This chain links TRBV6-5 with TRBJ1-1; D unresolved. Germline CDR1 reads MNHEY; CDR2 reads SVGAGI. Trimming left V 0 bases short and J 0 bases short, with 14 bases between. The CDR3 contains 17 residues. Here the CDR3 reads CASSYSRSRYMNTEAFF. CDR3 DNA sequence: TGTGCCAGCAGTTACTCGAGGAGTCGGTACATGAACACTGAAGCTTTCTTT.

The rearrangement uses TRBV6-6 and TRBJ1-4; D not resolved. The CDR3 runs to 13 residues. CDR1 and CDR2 from the germline V gene are MNHNY and SVGAGI (reference sequence). Here the CDR3 reads CATATASNEKLFF. The CDR3 region has the DNA TGTGCTACTGCGACGGCCTCCAATGAAAAACTGTTTTTT.

This chain connects TRBV15 to TRBJ1-2; D remains ambiguous. The CDR3 totals 13 residues. Trimming removed 5 bases at V and 6 bases at J, with 13 bases between. Germline CDR1 LNHNV, CDR2 YYDKDF (reference sequence). CDR3 residues: CATSRPSGDGYTF. The CDR3 coding sequence is TGTGCCACCAGCCGACCTTCTGGGGATGGCTACACCTTC.

The chain combines TRBV12-3 or TRBV12-4 with TRBJ2-5; the match to TRBD1 covers 8 bases. Trimming at V came to 4 bases and at J to 5 bases, leaving 3 bases not matched to a gene. The CDR3 spans 13 residues. DNA for the CDR3: TGTGCCAGCAGTTGGGCAGGGGGCGAGACCCAGTACTTC. Translated: CASSWAGGETQYF.

CDR3 protein: CASSFATSREQYF. The CDR3 DNA sequence: TGTGCCAGCAGCTTCGCGACTTCCCGGGAGCAGTACTTC. The chain links TRBV5-7 to TRBJ2-7; D gene ambiguous. TRBV5-7 is reported as an ORF; its role is uncertain. The CDR3 length is 13 residues. V lost 2 bases and J lost 7, with 13 bases in between.

This sequence joins TRBV5-1 and TRBJ1-1; 9 positions agree with TRBD1. Germline V gene sequence: CDR1 SGHRS, CDR2 YFSETQ. This CDR3 has 14 residues. The junction had 2 bases not matched to a gene; V was cut back by 4 bases and J by 1 base. The CDR3 DNA reads TGCGCCAGCAGCGAGGGACAGGGGAACACTGAAGCTTTCTTT. Translating gives CASSEGQGNTEAFF.

This chain connects TRBV7-9 to TRBJ1-2; D might be TRBD1 (6 bases). CDR1 is SEHNR, CDR2 FQNEAQ, per germline (reference sequence). The V end lost 4 bases, the J end lost 6 bases, and 12 bases lay between the germline ends. CDR3 length equals 13 residues. The CDR3 loop is CASSSSRGDGYTF. The CDR3 DNA reads TGTGCCAGCAGCTCCTCCAGGGGAGATGGCTACACCTTC.

The CDR3 nucleotides are TGTGCCTGGAGTCGGGGGGACCGCTACGAGCAGTACTTC. It encodes CAWSRGDRYEQYF. The chain combines TRBV30 with TRBJ2-7, with 7 bases matching TRBD2. V lost 2 bases to trimming and J lost 3 bases; unmatched junction nucleotides: 4. In germline, CDR1 is GTSNPN, CDR2 SVGIG (reference sequence). The CDR3 covers 13 residues.

This clonotype has a single count. V gene TRBV2 combines with J gene TRBJ2-7; D ambiguous. The CDR3 length is 13 residues. Trimming removed 3 bases from V and 5 bases from J, with 11 bases in between. The germline V gene has CDR1 SNHLY and CDR2 FYNNEI. This CDR3 reads CASSESPRNEQYF. In DNA form, the CDR3 reads TGTGCCAGCAGTGAGAGTCCCCGGAACGAGCAGTACTTC.